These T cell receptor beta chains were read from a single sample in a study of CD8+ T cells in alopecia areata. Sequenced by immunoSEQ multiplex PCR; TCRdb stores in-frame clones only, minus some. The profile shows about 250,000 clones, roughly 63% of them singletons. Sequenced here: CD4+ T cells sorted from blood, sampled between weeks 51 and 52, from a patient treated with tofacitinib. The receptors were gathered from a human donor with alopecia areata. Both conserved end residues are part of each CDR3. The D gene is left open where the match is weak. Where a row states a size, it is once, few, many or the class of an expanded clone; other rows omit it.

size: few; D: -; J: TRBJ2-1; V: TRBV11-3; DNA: TGTGCCAGCAGCTTACCCGGAGAGTACAATGAGCAGTTCTTC; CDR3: CASSLPGEYNEQFF
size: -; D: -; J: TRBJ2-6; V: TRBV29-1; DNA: TGCAGCGTTGTTGTCCCGAGCTCTGGGGCCAACGTCCTGACTTTC; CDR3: CSVVVPSSGANVLTF
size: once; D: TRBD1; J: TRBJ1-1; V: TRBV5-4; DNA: TGTGCCAGCAGCTCCAGGGGGACTGAAGCTTTCTTT; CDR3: CASSSRGTEAFF
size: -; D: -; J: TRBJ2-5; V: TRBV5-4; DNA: TGTGCCAGCAGCTTGGAGGGTCTTCAGTCCCAAGAGACCCAGTACTTC; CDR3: CASSLEGLQSQETQYF
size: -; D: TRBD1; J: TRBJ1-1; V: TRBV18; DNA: TGTGCCAGCTCCCTAGGGACAGAGAACACTGAAGCTTTCTTT; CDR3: CASSLGTENTEAFF
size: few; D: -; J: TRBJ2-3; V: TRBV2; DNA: TGTGCCAGCAAGGGACTTTACACAGATACGCAGTATTTT; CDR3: CASKGLYTDTQYF
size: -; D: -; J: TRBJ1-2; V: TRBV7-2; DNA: TGTGCCAGCAGCTTGGTAATGCCACAGGAGGATCTCCATGGCTACACCTTC; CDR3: CASSLVMPQEDLHGYTF
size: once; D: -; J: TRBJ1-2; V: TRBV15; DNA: TGTGCCACCAGCAGGGATAACTATGGCTACACCTTC; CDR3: CATSRDNYGYTF
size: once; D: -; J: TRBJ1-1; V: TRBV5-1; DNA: TGCGCCAGCAGCTTCGGGACAAGCCACCCGAACACTGAAGCTTTCTTT; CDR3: CASSFGTSHPNTEAFF
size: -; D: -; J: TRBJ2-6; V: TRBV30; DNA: TGTGCCTGGGGCCTCATGGCTGGGGCCAACGTCCTGACTTTC; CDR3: CAWGLMAGANVLTF
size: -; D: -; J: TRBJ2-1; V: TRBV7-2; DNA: TGTGCCAGCAGCCCAGCGATCCTTCGGAATGAGCAGTTCTTC; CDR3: CASSPAILRNEQFF
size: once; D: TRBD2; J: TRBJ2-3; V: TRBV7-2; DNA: TGTGCCAGCAGCCCCGGGACTACTGCAATAGATACGCAGTATTTT; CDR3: CASSPGTTAIDTQYF
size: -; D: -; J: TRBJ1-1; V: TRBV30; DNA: TGTGCCTGGAGTGTATTGGTAGAAGCTGAAGCTTTCTTT; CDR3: CAWSVLVEAEAFF
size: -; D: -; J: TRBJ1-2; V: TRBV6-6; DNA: TGTGCCAGCACTTCAGTGGGGTTTAGTGGCACCTTC; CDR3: CASTSVGFSGTF
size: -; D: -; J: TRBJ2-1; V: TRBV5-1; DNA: TGCGCCAGCAAGGGGCGAGTTAGAGATGAGCAGTTCTTC; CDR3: CASKGRVRDEQFF
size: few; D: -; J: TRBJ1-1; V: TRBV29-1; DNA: TGCAGCGTTGTTAACACTGAAGCTTTCTTT; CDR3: CSVVNTEAFF
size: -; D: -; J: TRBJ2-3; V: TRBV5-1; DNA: TGCGCCAGCAGCTTAGAGGGCCGGGGCAATACGCAGTATTTT; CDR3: CASSLEGRGNTQYF
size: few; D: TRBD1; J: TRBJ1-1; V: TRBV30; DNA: TGTGCCTGGAGTGCAAAGGGGACAGCTCTAAGGAACACTGAAGCTTTCTTT; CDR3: CAWSAKGTALRNTEAFF
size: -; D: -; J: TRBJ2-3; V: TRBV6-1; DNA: TGTGCCAGCGCGGGATCAAACGCAGATACGCAGTATTTT; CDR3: CASAGSNADTQYF
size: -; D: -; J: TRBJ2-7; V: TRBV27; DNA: TGTGCCAGCCGGAGGGCCTACGAGCAGTACTTC; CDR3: CASRRAYEQYF
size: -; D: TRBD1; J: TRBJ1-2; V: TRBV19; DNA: TGTGCCAGTAGTAGACAGGGGAGAGACTATGGCTACACCTTC; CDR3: CASSRQGRDYGYTF
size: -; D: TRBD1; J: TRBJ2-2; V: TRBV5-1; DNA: TGCGCCAGCTCCGGGACAGGGAACACCGGGGAGCTGTTTTTT; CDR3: CASSGTGNTGELFF
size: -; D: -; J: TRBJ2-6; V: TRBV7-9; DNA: TGTGCCAGCAGCCGTTCAGTCCGCTCTGGGGCCAACGTCCTGACTTTC; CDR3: CASSRSVRSGANVLTF
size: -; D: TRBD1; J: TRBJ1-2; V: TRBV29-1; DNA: TGCAGCGTCCGTGCGGGCAGGGGGGCTGGCTACACCTTC; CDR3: CSVRAGRGAGYTF
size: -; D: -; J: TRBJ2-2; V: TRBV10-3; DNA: TGTGCCATCAGGGATAGAATGGACGGGGAGCTGTTTTTT; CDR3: CAIRDRMDGELFF
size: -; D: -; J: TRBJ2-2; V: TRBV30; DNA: TGTGCCTGGCTAAGGATCGCCGGGCGTGACGCCGGGGAGCTGTTTTTT; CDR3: CAWLRIAGRDAGELFF
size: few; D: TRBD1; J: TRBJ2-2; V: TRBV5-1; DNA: TGCGCCAGCAGCCCAAGGACAGGTGGGAGCACCGGGGAGCTGTTTTTT; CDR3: CASSPRTGGSTGELFF
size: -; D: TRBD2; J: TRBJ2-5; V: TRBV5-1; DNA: TGCGCCAGCAGCTTGGTCGGCGGGGGTCCAGAGACCCAGTACTTC; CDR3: CASSLVGGGPETQYF
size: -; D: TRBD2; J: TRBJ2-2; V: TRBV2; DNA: TGTGCCAGCAGTGTTCAGCGGGGGAGTACCGGGGAGCTGTTTTTT; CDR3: CASSVQRGSTGELFF
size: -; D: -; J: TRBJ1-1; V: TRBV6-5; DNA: TGTGCCAGCAGCCGACAAGGGGGGGCGAACACTGAAGCTTTCTTT; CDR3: CASSRQGGANTEAFF
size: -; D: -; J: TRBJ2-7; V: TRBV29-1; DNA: TGCAGCGTTGAAATGAGGGAGCGCTACGAGCAGTACTTC; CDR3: CSVEMRERYEQYF
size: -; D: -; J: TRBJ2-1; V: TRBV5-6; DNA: TGTGCCAGCAGCTTGGGCCTTCGGGATGAGCAGTTCTTC; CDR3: CASSLGLRDEQFF
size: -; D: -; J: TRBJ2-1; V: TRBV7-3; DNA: TGTGCCAGCAGCTTAGTCGTAGCCCGGGGTGGATTCTTC; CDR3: CASSLVVARGGFF
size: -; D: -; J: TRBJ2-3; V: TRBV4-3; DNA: TGCGCCAGCAGCCAAGATTGGTCGGGGGGCCCGAGGAATACGCAGTATTTT; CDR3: CASSQDWSGGPRNTQYF
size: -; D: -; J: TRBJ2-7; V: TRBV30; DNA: TGTGCCTGGAGTGTACCTGGCTCGAGCTCCTACGAGCAGTACTTC; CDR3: CAWSVPGSSSYEQYF
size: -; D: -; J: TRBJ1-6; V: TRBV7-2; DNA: TGTGCCAGCAGCTTAGGAGGGGATAGCTCACCCCTCCACTTT; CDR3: CASSLGGDSSPLHF
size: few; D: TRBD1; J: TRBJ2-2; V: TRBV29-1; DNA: TGCAGCGTCCTAGACAGGGCGAACACCGGGGAGCTGTTTTTT; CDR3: CSVLDRANTGELFF
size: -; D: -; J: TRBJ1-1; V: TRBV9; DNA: TGTGCCAGCAGCGTAGAGTTGGGGGCTGAAGCTTTCTTT; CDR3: CASSVELGAEAFF
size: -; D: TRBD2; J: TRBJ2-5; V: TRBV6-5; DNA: TGTGCCAGCAGCCTATTGCGGGGGGTAGAGACCCAGTACTTC; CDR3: CASSLLRGVETQYF
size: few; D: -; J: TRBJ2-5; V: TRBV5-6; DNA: TGTGCCAGCAGTGGGGGCAGCCAAGAGACCCAGTACTTC; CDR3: CASSGGSQETQYF
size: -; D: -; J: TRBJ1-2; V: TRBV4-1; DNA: TGCGCCAGCAGCCAAGGGGGCGTCTATGGCTACACCTTC; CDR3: CASSQGGVYGYTF
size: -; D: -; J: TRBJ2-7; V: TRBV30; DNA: TGTGCCTGGAGGGGTCCTGAGCAGTACTTC; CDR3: CAWRGPEQYF
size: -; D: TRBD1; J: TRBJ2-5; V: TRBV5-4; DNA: TGTGCCAGCAGCTTAGCGGGACAGGGGGCGGAGAAGACCCAGTACTTC; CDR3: CASSLAGQGAEKTQYF
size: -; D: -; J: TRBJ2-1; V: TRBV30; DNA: TGTGCCTGGAGCATGAGGGCCCATGAGCAGTTCTTC; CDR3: CAWSMRAHEQFF
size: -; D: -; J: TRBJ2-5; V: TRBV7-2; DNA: TGTGCCAGCGTAAAGGGTAGCCTCGCTCAAGAGACCCAGTACTTC; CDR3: CASVKGSLAQETQYF
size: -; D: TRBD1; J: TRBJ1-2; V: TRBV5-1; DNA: TGCGCCAGCACAAGGACAGGGGCCTATGGCTACACCTTC; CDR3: CASTRTGAYGYTF
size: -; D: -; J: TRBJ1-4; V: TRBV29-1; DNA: TGCAGCGTTGAAGAGAGGCCGATCGGGGAAAAACTGTTTTTT; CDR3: CSVEERPIGEKLFF
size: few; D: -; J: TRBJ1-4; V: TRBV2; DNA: TGTGCCAGCAGTGAAGCGCTTGGACCCTTCCCCCATTTT; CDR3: CASSEALGPFPHF
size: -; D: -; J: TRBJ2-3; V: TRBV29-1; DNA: TGCAGCGTTGAGCAGGGCTCAGATACGCAGTATTTT; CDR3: CSVEQGSDTQYF
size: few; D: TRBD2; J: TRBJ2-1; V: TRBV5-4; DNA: TGTGCCAGCAGCTTGATCAAGCGGGGGGGCTATGAGCAGTTCTTC; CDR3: CASSLIKRGGYEQFF
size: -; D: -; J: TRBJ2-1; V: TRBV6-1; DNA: TGTGCCAGCAAACCGGGAAGAGCTCCTACAAGGGAGCAGTTCTTC; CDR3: CASKPGRAPTREQFF
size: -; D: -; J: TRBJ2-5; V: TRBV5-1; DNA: TGCGCCAGCAGCTTGGAGAGAGGGGGAGAGACCCAGTACTTC; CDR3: CASSLERGGETQYF
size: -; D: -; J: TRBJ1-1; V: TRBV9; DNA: TGTGCCAGCAGCGTAGGTGGGCAACCCATGAACACTGAAGCTTTCTTT; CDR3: CASSVGGQPMNTEAFF
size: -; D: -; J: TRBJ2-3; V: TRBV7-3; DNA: TGTGCCAGCAGCTTATCGGGGGCAAGGACAGATACGCAGTATTTT; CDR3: CASSLSGARTDTQYF
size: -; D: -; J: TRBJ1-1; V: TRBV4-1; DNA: TGCGCCAGCAGCCAAATGGGTGGGAACACTGAAGCTTTCTTT; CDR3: CASSQMGGNTEAFF
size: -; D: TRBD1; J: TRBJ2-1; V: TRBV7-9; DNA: TGTGCCAGCAGCTTAGTGGGCAGGGGGAATGAGCAGTTCTTC; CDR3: CASSLVGRGNEQFF
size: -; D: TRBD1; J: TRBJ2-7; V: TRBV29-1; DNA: TGCAGCGTTGAAGGGGGAAGGGGGACAGGGGTCTACGAGCAGTACTTC; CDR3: CSVEGGRGTGVYEQYF
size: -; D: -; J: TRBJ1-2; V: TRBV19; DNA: TGTGCCAGTAGTATAGCGGGAAACTATGGCTACACCTTC; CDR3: CASSIAGNYGYTF
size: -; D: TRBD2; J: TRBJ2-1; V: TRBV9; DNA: TGTGCCAGTAGCGGGGGTTACAATGAGCAGTTCTTC; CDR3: CASSGGYNEQFF